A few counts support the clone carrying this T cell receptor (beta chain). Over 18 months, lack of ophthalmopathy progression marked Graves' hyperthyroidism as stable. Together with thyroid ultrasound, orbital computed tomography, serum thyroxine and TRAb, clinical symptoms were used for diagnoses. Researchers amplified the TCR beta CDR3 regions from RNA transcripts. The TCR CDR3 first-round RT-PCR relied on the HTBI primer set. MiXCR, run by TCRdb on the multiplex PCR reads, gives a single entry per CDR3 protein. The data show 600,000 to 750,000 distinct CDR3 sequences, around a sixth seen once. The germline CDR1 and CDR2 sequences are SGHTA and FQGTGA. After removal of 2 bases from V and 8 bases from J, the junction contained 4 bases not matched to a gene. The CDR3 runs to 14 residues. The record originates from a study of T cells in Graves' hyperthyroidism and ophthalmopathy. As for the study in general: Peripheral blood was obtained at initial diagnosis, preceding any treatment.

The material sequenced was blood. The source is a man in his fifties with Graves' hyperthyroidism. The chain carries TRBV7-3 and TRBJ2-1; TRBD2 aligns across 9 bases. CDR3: CASSLAGGPYEQFF. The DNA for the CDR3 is TGTGCCAGCAGCTTAGCGGGAGGGCCTTATGAGCAGTTCTTC.